Below, 11 T cell receptor beta chains from the same sample are listed, as sequenced in a study of blood T cells in healthy people across ages (dated by TCRdb to between 2014 and 2016). Libraries were constructed by 5' RACE. These reads were obtained on an Illumina HiSeq 2500. A second roughly 6 to 11 cycle PCR used a sample-barcoded 5' primer and a J-beta primer mix. The public reads were quality trimmed at Q25 with fastp and then assembled into clones with MiXCR by TCRdb, keeping productive beta chains. Entries that share a CDR3 protein sequence are merged under the most common genes and DNA. The sample records 790,000 or so distinct CDR3 sequences, more than 50% of which are singletons. The ten largest clones take up 20% to 30% of the sample. The specimen was blood. All receptors come from a man in his forties or fifties in good health.

The genes are TRBV6-5 and TRBJ2-7; D might be TRBD1 (6 bases). The CDR3 sequence is 15 residues long. The V gene lost 1 base and the J gene lost 5 bases, with 15 bases spanning the gap. Germline values: CDR1 MNHEY, CDR2 SVGAGI. Here the CDR3 reads CASSYLAGAVNEQYF. In nucleotides, the CDR3 is TGTGCCAGCAGTTACTTGGCAGGGGCAGTCAACGAGCAGTACTTC.

This clonotype was seen many times. This chain joins TRBV10-2 and TRBJ2-7; D is possibly TRBD1 (5 bases). Germline V CDR1 and CDR2: WSHSY, SAAADI. Trimming took off 5 bases at V and 4 bases at J, with 12 bases between the two ends. This CDR3 region has 13 residues. The CDR3 DNA sequence: TGCGCCAGCAGTCAGGGTAGCATTTACGAGCAGTACTTC. Its protein is CASSQGSIYEQYF.

This rearrangement joins TRBV6-2 or TRBV6-3 to TRBJ2-5; 10 bases map to TRBD2. Germline CDR1 is MNHEY and CDR2 is SVGEGT. Unmatched junction bases numbered 27, after V lost 10 bases and J lost 4 bases. This CDR3 is 20 amino acids long. For the CDR3, the DNA is TGTGCCATCAAGCAATCGGGGCTAGCGGGAGCCCCAGCCGGGCGAGAGACCCAGTACTTC. As protein: CAIKQSGLAGAPAGRETQYF.

Only a few counts were recorded for this clonotype. The V gene is TRBV7-2, the J gene TRBJ2-7, with TRBD2 matching 8 bases. In germline, CDR1 is SGHTA, CDR2 FQGNSA. Trimming took 5 bases from V and 3 from J; bases not matched to a gene: 9. This CDR3 is built from 15 residues. The CDR3 region is CASSREPGLVYEQYF. The CDR3 nucleotides read TGTGCCAGCAGCCGCGAACCGGGACTAGTCTACGAGCAGTACTTC. The complete variable domain, with remaining parts taken from reference TRBV7-2 and TRBJ2-7, reads GAGVSQSPSNKVTEKGKDVELRCDPISGHTALYWYRQSLGQGLEFLIYFQGNSAPDKSGLPSDRFSAERTGGSVSTLTIQRTQQEDSAVYLCASSREPGLVYEQYFGPGTRLTVT.

The chain carries TRBV20-1 and TRBJ2-5; 14 bases fit TRBD2. The trim removed 0 bases at V and 2 bases at J, leaving 8 bases unmatched. From germline, CDR1 is DFQATT and CDR2 SNEGSKA (reference sequence). The CDR3 has 18 amino acids. CDR3 DNA: TGCAGTGCTAGAGATCTCCGGACTAGCGGGAGGTCACAAGAGACCCAGTACTTC. Its translation: CSARDLRTSGRSQETQYF.

This chain uses TRBV5-1 with TRBJ2-5, with D uncertain. Germline-derived CDR1 and CDR2 are SGHRS and YFSETQ. V lost 1 base and J lost 1, with 5 bases in between. CDR3 length: 13 amino acids. CDR3 residues: CASSLQVQETQYF. The DNA for the CDR3 is TGCGCCAGCAGCTTGCAGGTCCAAGAGACCCAGTACTTC.

V usage is TRBV5-5 and J usage is TRBJ1-6; 8 bases are shared with TRBD1. The CDR3 loop spans 15 amino acids. With V trimmed by 0 bases and J by 10 bases, 6 bases remained unmatched. CDR1 is SGHKS, CDR2 YYEKEE, per germline (reference sequence). CDR3 sequence (DNA): TGTGCCAGCAGCTTGGTTGACAGGGGTAGATCACCCCTCCACTTT. Its protein product is CASSLVDRGRSPLHF.

The rearrangement links TRBV4-2 to TRBJ1-5; tentatively, D is TRBD1 (5 bases). This CDR3 is built from 14 residues. The ends were cut back, 1 base at V and 4 bases at J, with 8 bases in the middle. From germline, CDR1 is LGHNA and CDR2 YNFKEQ. The CDR3 spells CASSQGRENQPQHF. CDR3 bases: TGTGCCAGCAGCCAAGGCAGGGAGAATCAGCCCCAGCATTTT.

The rearrangement uses TRBV15 and TRBJ2-6; no definite D call. This CDR3 spans 16 amino acids. Germline V CDR1 and CDR2: LNHNV, YYDKDF (reference sequence). Trimming took off 1 base at V and 0 bases at J, with 7 bases between the two ends. The CDR3 loop is CATSRVATSGANVLTF. CDR3 DNA: TGTGCCACCAGCAGAGTCGCGACCTCTGGGGCCAACGTCCTGACTTTC.

The gene calls are TRBV28 and TRBJ1-2; no definite D call. The V end was cut by 6 bases, the J end by 12 bases, with 20 bases between. Germline V CDR1 and CDR2: MDHEN, SYDVKM. The CDR3 is 13 amino acids. CDR3 in amino acids: CASRPPSRGLDTF. The DNA of the CDR3 is TGTGCCAGCAGACCCCCCTCGCGCGGCTTGGACACCTTC.

This clonotype appeared a few times. The chain uses TRBV14 and TRBJ2-4; no definite D call. The J call may be incorrect, as the DNA end agrees better with TRBJ2-7. In germline, CDR1 is SGHDN, CDR2 FVKESK. The CDR3 has 11 residues. The CDR3 sequence is CASSRACEQYF. The CDR3 coding sequence is TGTGCCAGCAGCCGAGCATGCGAGCAGTACTTC.